A selection of T cell receptor beta chains follows, all from one sample in a study of control samples from healthy donors and cancer patients. The protocol was immunoSEQ multiplex PCR, while the TCRdb copy is restricted to in-frame clones and leaves out a portion. The data contain about 120,000 clones, 85% to 90% of them singletons. The sequenced material came from PBMCs. The receptors were gathered from a woman between 45 and 65 years old with colorectal cancer. Both conserved end residues are trimmed from each CDR3. A D gene is named only where the DNA matches it firmly.

TRBV11-2,NA,ASSLEPGLTEAF
TRBV5-1,NA,ASSWGTANEKLF
TRBV19,TRBD1,ASSNRDRDQPQH
TRBV5-1,NA,ASSLDAGGGTYGYT
TRBV28,NA,ASSLNRNQPQH
TRBV7-9,NA,ASSLESETQY
TRBV7-3,NA,ASSLTADYGYT
TRBV30,NA,AWSVHRDPGTEAF
TRBV6-1,NA,ASSEPGWGTEAF
TRBV3-1/TRBV3-2,NA,ASSPRQGGGANVLT
TRBV18,TRBD1,ASSPLGTGELPAF
TRBV19,NA,ASSYQDNQPQH
TRBV5-4,NA,ASSRPEQLYGYT
TRBV9,NA,ASSATTGGEQY
TRBV10-3,NA,AISETPPPNQPQH
TRBV28,NA,ASMTGLGYGYT
TRBV5-1,NA,ASSLGRPIGTGELF
TRBV19,NA,ASSIQAGVGNTIY
TRBV5-8,NA,ASSFLGAVYGYT
TRBV5-6,NA,ASNRGAGEQQY
TRBV10-2,NA,ASSEQLEQY
TRBV27,TRBD1,ASSLLMGQGVRTEAF
TRBV28,NA,ASNQGGVHYGYT
TRBV3-1/TRBV3-2,NA,ASSSTRSTEAF
TRBV9,NA,ASSVASTGLGYEQY
TRBV27,NA,ASSEAPRDTEAF
TRBV7-6,TRBD1,ASSRNRGTNEKLF
TRBV15,TRBD1,ATSGQGVDSPLH
TRBV30,NA,AWSVHGIEGYT
TRBV5-4,TRBD1,ASSLRQGFGTDTQY
TRBV5-1,NA,ASSPPSSGANVLT
TRBV29-1,NA,SVREKRNTEAF
TRBV5-1,TRBD1,ASRQGEGSQPQH
TRBV19,NA,ATSINGKNTGELF
TRBV5-6,TRBD1,ASSLGDSYNEQF
TRBV7-9,TRBD2,ASSYLAGAQETQY
TRBV7-3,NA,ASSDLTDTQY
TRBV29-1,NA,SGDRGNTIY
TRBV28,NA,ASSSPSAQY
TRBV5-5,NA,ASSQWTYLNTEAF
TRBV5-1,NA,ASSLEGPRSGNTIY
TRBV7-9,NA,ASSVTGLGYGYT
TRBV24-1,NA,ATSGLGQEETQY
TRBV20-1,NA,SAKGTETQY
TRBV19,NA,ASSITGSRGTDT
TRBV2,TRBD2,ASSLRGGDTGELF
TRBV24-1,TRBD1,ATSDRDSYTDTQY
TRBV30,NA,AWNSWGGHEQY
TRBV21-1,NA,ASSKAATDGYT
TRBV29-1,TRBD2,SVFSGRNNEQF
TRBV5-1,NA,ASSLLSGAGYEQY
TRBV5-1,NA,ASRFDTDTQY